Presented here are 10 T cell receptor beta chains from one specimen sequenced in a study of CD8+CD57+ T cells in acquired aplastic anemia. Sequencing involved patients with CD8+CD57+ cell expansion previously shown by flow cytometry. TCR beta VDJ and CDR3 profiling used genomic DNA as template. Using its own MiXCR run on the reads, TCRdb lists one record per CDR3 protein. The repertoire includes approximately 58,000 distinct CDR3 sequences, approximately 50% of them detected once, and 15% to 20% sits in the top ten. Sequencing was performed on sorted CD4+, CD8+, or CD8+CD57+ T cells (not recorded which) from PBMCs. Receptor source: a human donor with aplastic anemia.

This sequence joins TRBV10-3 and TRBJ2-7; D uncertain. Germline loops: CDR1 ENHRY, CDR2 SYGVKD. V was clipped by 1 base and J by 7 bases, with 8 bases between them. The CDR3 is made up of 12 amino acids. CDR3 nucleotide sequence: TGTGCCATCAGTGAGTATCTAGGGGAGCAGTACTTC. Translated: CAISEYLGEQYF.

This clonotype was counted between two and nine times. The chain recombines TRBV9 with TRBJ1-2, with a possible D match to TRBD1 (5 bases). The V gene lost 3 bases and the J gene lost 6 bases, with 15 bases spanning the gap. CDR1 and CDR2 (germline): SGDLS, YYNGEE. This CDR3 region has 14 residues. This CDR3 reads CASSGRTRVDGYTF. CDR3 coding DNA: TGTGCCAGCAGCGGCCGGACAAGGGTTGATGGCTACACCTTC.

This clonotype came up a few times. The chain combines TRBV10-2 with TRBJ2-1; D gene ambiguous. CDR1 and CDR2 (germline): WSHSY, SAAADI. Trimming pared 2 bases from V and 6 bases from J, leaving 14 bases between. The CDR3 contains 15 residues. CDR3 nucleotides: TGCGCCAGCAGTGAGGAACTGACGGCGGTCAATGAGCAGTTCTTC. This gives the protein CASSEELTAVNEQFF.

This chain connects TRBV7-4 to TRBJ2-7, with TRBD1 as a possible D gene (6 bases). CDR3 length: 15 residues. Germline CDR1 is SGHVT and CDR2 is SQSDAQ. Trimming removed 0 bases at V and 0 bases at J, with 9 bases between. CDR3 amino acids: CASSLAQGPSYEQYF. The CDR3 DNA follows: TGTGCCAGCAGCTTAGCACAGGGCCCCTCCTACGAGCAGTACTTC.

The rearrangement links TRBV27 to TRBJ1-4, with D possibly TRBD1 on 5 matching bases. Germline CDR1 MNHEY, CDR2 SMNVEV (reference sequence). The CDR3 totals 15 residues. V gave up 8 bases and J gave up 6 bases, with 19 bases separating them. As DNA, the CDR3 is TGTGCCAGCCGCGTGGGGGTCTCGGGGGATGAAAAACTGTTTTTT. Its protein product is CASRVGVSGDEKLFF.

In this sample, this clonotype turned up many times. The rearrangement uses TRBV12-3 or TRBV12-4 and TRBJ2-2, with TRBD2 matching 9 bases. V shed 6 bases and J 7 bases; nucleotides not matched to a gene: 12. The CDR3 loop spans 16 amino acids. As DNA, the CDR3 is TGTGCCAGCAGCAAACTAGCGGGTGGTGTTGGCGGGGAGCTGTTTTTT. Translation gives CASSKLAGGVGGELFF.

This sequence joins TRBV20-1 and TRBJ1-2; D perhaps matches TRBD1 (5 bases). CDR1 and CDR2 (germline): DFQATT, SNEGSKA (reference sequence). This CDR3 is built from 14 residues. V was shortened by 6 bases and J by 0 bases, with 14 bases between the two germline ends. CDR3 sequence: CSALQAAANYGYTF. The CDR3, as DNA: TGCAGTGCGTTACAGGCCGCAGCTAACTATGGCTACACCTTC.

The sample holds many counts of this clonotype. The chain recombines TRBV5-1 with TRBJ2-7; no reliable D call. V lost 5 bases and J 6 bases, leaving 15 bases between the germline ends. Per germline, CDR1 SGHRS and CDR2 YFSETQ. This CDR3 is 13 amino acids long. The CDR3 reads CASRGSTAREQYF. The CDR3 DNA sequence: TGCGCCAGCAGAGGAAGTACAGCACGCGAGCAGTACTTC.

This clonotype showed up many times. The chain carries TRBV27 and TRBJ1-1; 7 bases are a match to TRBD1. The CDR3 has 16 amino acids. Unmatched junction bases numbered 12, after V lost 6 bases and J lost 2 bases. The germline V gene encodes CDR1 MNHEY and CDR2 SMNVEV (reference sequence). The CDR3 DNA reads TGTGCCAGCAGCCCTAGCGCGGGACAGATTAACACTGAAGCTTTCTTT. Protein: CASSPSAGQINTEAFF.

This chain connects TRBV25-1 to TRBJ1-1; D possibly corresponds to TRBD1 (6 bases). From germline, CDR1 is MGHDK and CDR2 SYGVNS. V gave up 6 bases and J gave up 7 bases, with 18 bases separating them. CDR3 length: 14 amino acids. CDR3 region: CASRTRGRAYEAFF. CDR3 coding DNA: TGTGCCAGCAGGACCAGGGGCAGGGCTTATGAAGCTTTCTTT.